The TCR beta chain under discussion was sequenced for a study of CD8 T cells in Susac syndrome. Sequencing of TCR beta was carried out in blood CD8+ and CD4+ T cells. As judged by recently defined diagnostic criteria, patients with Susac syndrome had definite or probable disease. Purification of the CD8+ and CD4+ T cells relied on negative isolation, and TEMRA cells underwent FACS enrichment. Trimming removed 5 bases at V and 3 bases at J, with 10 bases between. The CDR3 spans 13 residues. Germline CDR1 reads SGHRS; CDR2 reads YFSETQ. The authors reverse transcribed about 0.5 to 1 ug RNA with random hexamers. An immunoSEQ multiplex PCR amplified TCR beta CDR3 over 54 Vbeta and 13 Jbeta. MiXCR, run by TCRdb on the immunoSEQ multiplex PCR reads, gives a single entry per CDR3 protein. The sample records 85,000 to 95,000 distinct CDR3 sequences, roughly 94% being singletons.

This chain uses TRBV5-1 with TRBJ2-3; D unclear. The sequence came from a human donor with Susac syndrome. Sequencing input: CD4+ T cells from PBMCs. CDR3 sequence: CASRHDGTDTQYF. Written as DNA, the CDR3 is TGCGCCAGCAGACATGACGGGACAGATACGCAGTATTTT. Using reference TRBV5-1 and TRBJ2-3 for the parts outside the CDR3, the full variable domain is KAGVTQTPRYLIKTRGQQVTLSCSPISGHRSVSWYQQTPGQGLQFLFEYFSETQRNKGNFPGRFSGRQFSNSRSEMNVSTLELGDSALYLCASRHDGTDTQYFGPGTRLTVL.